These T cell receptor beta chains were read from a single sample in a study of T-cell reconstitution after alpha-beta-depleted transplantation in children. TCRdb independently ran MiXCR on the PCR reads; one entry per CDR3 protein. The sample lists approximately 490,000 distinct CDR3 sequences; around 12% were seen once. The sample was PBMCs from the stem cell graft donor, taken from the stem cell graft. The receptors derive from a human donor who donated a stem cell graft to a child with combined immunodeficiency. Each CDR3 is given without its conserved first and last residue. The order of the fields is J gene, CDR3 length, V gene, CDR3 protein.

TRBJ2-3 | 13 | TRBV7-2 | ASSQDWGYTDTQY
TRBJ1-3 | 11 | TRBV20-1 | SAREAAGNTIY
TRBJ2-7 | 13 | TRBV9 | ASSVSASGAYEQY
TRBJ2-7 | 13 | TRBV4-3 | ASSQARLAGVEQY
TRBJ1-1 | 12 | TRBV5-1 | ASSGGQGRTEAF
TRBJ2-3 | 14 | TRBV5-1 | ASSARLAEITDTQY
TRBJ2-3 | 14 | TRBV5-6 | ASSALLAGSTDTQY
TRBJ2-7 | 12 | TRBV7-8 | ASSFDRGGYEQY
TRBJ2-7 | 11 | TRBV12-3/TRBV12-4 | ASSIAPPHEQY
TRBJ2-7 | 16 | TRBV12-3/TRBV12-4 | ASSLATGWGFPNYEQY
TRBJ1-1 | 11 | TRBV7-3 | ASSLIVGTEAF